This is a list of T cell receptor beta chains from one sample in a study of sequential checkpoint blockade in melanoma. Sequencing was performed with immunoSEQ multiplex PCR; in TCRdb, only in-frame clones are kept and a portion is missing. The sample lists approximately 4,900 clones; roughly 28% were seen once. Sequencing used tumor tissue (inferred from file names), obtained from a patient given nivolumab and ipilimumab in sequence. These receptors all come from a human donor with melanoma. Each CDR3 is given with its conserved first and last residue. The D gene is left open where the match is weak. Rows give clone size only sometimes, using once, few, many, or a class for an expanded clone.

J gene: TRBJ1-3; clone size: NA; D gene: NA; V gene: TRBV5-1; CDR3 DNA: TGCGCCAGCAGCTTGGCCGGGACCTCTGGAAACACCATATATTTT; CDR3 protein: CASSLAGTSGNTIYF
J gene: TRBJ2-1; clone size: NA; D gene: NA; V gene: TRBV28; CDR3 DNA: TGTGCCAGCATCCGCCGGGCTGATTCCTACAATGAGCAGTTCTTC; CDR3 protein: CASIRRADSYNEQFF
J gene: TRBJ2-7; clone size: NA; D gene: NA; V gene: TRBV1; CDR3 DNA: TGCGCCAGCAGCCAAGTATACGGACAGGGGGATTACGAGCAGTACTTC; CDR3 protein: CASSQVYGQGDYEQYF
J gene: TRBJ2-7; clone size: NA; D gene: TRBD2; V gene: TRBV5-1; CDR3 DNA: TGCGCCAGCAGCCGTATCACCGGGACTAGCGGGAGGGCCCTCGGCGAGCAGTACTTC; CDR3 protein: CASSRITGTSGRALGEQYF
J gene: TRBJ2-4; clone size: few; D gene: NA; V gene: TRBV2; CDR3 DNA: TGTGCCAGCAGTGGCGAGGGGACGGCCAAAAACATTCAGTACTTC; CDR3 protein: CASSGEGTAKNIQYF
J gene: TRBJ2-3; clone size: NA; D gene: NA; V gene: TRBV14; CDR3 DNA: TGTGCCAGCAGCCACGCAGGGCGGTCCACAGATACGCAGTATTTT; CDR3 protein: CASSHAGRSTDTQYF
J gene: TRBJ2-3; clone size: NA; D gene: NA; V gene: TRBV7-4; CDR3 DNA: TGTGCCAGCAGCCACCAACTAGCAGATACGCAGTATTTT; CDR3 protein: CASSHQLADTQYF
J gene: TRBJ2-3; clone size: NA; D gene: NA; V gene: TRBV19; CDR3 DNA: TGTGCCAGTAGTATAGGCCTGGCAGATACGCAGTATTTT; CDR3 protein: CASSIGLADTQYF
J gene: TRBJ2-7; clone size: few; D gene: TRBD1; V gene: TRBV11-3; CDR3 DNA: TGTGCCAGCAGTGCCGGGACAGGGGGATACGAGCAGTACTTC; CDR3 protein: CASSAGTGGYEQYF
J gene: TRBJ1-3; clone size: NA; D gene: NA; V gene: TRBV18; CDR3 DNA: TGTGCCAGCTCACCTTATGACTCAAGCTCTGGAAACACCATATATTTT; CDR3 protein: CASSPYDSSSGNTIYF
J gene: TRBJ1-5; clone size: few; D gene: NA; V gene: TRBV6-8; CDR3 DNA: TGTGCCAGCACCGACTGGGGGAGAACGCAGCCCCAGCATTTT; CDR3 protein: CASTDWGRTQPQHF
J gene: TRBJ2-3; clone size: NA; D gene: TRBD1; V gene: TRBV11-3; CDR3 DNA: TGTGCCAGCAGCTTGGGGACAGGGGGCATTCTCCAAGATACGCAGTATTTT; CDR3 protein: CASSLGTGGILQDTQYF
J gene: TRBJ2-1; clone size: few; D gene: NA; V gene: TRBV6-8; CDR3 DNA: TGTGCCAGCAGAGGTCGGCACAATGAGCAGTTCTTC; CDR3 protein: CASRGRHNEQFF
J gene: TRBJ2-7; clone size: NA; D gene: TRBD2; V gene: TRBV23-1; CDR3 DNA: TGCGCCAGCAGCCCACCCCGGGAGGGGGGGTACGAGCAGTACTTC; CDR3 protein: CASSPPREGGYEQYF
J gene: TRBJ1-1; clone size: NA; D gene: NA; V gene: TRBV5-1; CDR3 DNA: TGCGCCAGCAGCCCCGGGCCCAGGGAATGGCACACTGAAGCTTTCTTT; CDR3 protein: CASSPGPREWHTEAFF
J gene: TRBJ2-7; clone size: NA; D gene: NA; V gene: TRBV6-8; CDR3 DNA: TGTGCCAGCACCCAGGCCGGCTACGAGCAGTACTTC; CDR3 protein: CASTQAGYEQYF
J gene: TRBJ2-1; clone size: NA; D gene: TRBD2; V gene: TRBV29-1; CDR3 DNA: TGCAGCGTTGAAAATCTAGCGGGAGAACTGAATGAGCAGTTCTTC; CDR3 protein: CSVENLAGELNEQFF
J gene: TRBJ2-1; clone size: NA; D gene: TRBD2; V gene: TRBV11-3; CDR3 DNA: TGTGCCAGCAAAGAGACTAGCGACCACAATGAGCAGTTCTTC; CDR3 protein: CASKETSDHNEQFF
J gene: TRBJ2-7; clone size: large; D gene: NA; V gene: TRBV11-3; CDR3 DNA: TGTGCCAGCAGCTTTGGGGGCCCATCGGGGGCGGAAGAGCAGTACTTC; CDR3 protein: CASSFGGPSGAEEQYF
J gene: TRBJ2-7; clone size: few; D gene: TRBD1; V gene: TRBV6-8; CDR3 DNA: TGTGCCAGCAGGACAGGGGATAGTAACGAGCAGTACTTC; CDR3 protein: CASRTGDSNEQYF
J gene: TRBJ2-2; clone size: NA; D gene: NA; V gene: TRBV19; CDR3 DNA: TGTGCCAGTAGTATAGTAGGGAAAACCTCCGGGGAGCTGTTTTTT; CDR3 protein: CASSIVGKTSGELFF
J gene: TRBJ1-3; clone size: few; D gene: NA; V gene: TRBV19; CDR3 DNA: TGTGCCAGTAGTATTCGGGTAGAGACCTCTGGAAACACCATATATTTT; CDR3 protein: CASSIRVETSGNTIYF
J gene: TRBJ2-7; clone size: many; D gene: NA; V gene: TRBV6-7; CDR3 DNA: TGTGCCAGCAGTTATCGGGCAGGGGAATTTTACGAGCAGTACTTC; CDR3 protein: CASSYRAGEFYEQYF
J gene: TRBJ1-1; clone size: NA; D gene: TRBD1; V gene: TRBV18; CDR3 DNA: TGTGCCAGCTCACCACTGCAGGGGGCTAACACTGAAGCTTTCTTT; CDR3 protein: CASSPLQGANTEAFF
J gene: TRBJ2-7; clone size: NA; D gene: TRBD2; V gene: TRBV11-3; CDR3 DNA: TGTGCCAGCAGCACGGGACTAGCGGGAGGGTTCACGAGCGAGCAGTACTTC; CDR3 protein: CASSTGLAGGFTSEQYF
J gene: TRBJ1-3; clone size: NA; D gene: NA; V gene: TRBV19; CDR3 DNA: TGTGCCAGTAGTGTATTTAGAGGGGGCTCTGGAAACACCATATATTTT; CDR3 protein: CASSVFRGGSGNTIYF
J gene: TRBJ2-1; clone size: NA; D gene: TRBD2; V gene: TRBV10-3; CDR3 DNA: TGTGCCATCAGTGAGCCGGTTGAGGGAGGGCGGCAGTTCTTC; CDR3 protein: CAISEPVEGGRQFF
J gene: TRBJ1-3; clone size: NA; D gene: TRBD1; V gene: TRBV6-8; CDR3 DNA: TGTGCCAGCAGATTGACAGGGGGCGAATCTGGAAACACCATATATTTT; CDR3 protein: CASRLTGGESGNTIYF
J gene: TRBJ2-3; clone size: NA; D gene: TRBD1; V gene: TRBV18; CDR3 DNA: TGTGCCAGCTCACCAACTTATGGACAGGGGACAGATACGCAGTATTTT; CDR3 protein: CASSPTYGQGTDTQYF
J gene: TRBJ1-2; clone size: NA; D gene: NA; V gene: TRBV29-1; CDR3 DNA: TGCAGCGCCGACGACGGGGGGGACTATGGCTACACCTTC; CDR3 protein: CSADDGGDYGYTF
J gene: TRBJ1-5; clone size: few; D gene: NA; V gene: TRBV28; CDR3 DNA: TGTGCCAGCAAATTTCGTAGGGTTAGCAATCAGCCCCAGCATTTT; CDR3 protein: CASKFRRVSNQPQHF
J gene: TRBJ1-3; clone size: NA; D gene: TRBD1; V gene: TRBV11-3; CDR3 DNA: TGTGCCAGCAGCTTAACAGGGGGTCGCTCTGGAAACACCATATATTTT; CDR3 protein: CASSLTGGRSGNTIYF
J gene: TRBJ1-3; clone size: few; D gene: NA; V gene: TRBV18; CDR3 DNA: TGTGCCAGCTCACCACTCCCCCCCCAGGGCAGAAACACCATATATTTT; CDR3 protein: CASSPLPPQGRNTIYF
J gene: TRBJ2-7; clone size: NA; D gene: NA; V gene: TRBV4-1; CDR3 DNA: TGCGCCAGCAGCCAAGATTGGAGGGGGATCGACGAGCAGTACTTC; CDR3 protein: CASSQDWRGIDEQYF
J gene: TRBJ1-2; clone size: NA; D gene: TRBD1; V gene: TRBV6-8; CDR3 DNA: TGTGCCAGCAGTTGGGACAGAAACTATGGCTACACCTTC; CDR3 protein: CASSWDRNYGYTF
J gene: TRBJ2-1; clone size: few; D gene: TRBD2; V gene: TRBV23-1; CDR3 DNA: TGCGCCAGCAGTCGAGCGGGGGACAATGAGCAGTTCTTC; CDR3 protein: CASSRAGDNEQFF
J gene: TRBJ2-6; clone size: NA; D gene: NA; V gene: TRBV19; CDR3 DNA: TGTGCCAGTAGTATATCCAGCTTCTCTGGGGCCAACGTCCTGACTTTC; CDR3 protein: CASSISSFSGANVLTF
J gene: TRBJ2-3; clone size: NA; D gene: NA; V gene: TRBV19; CDR3 DNA: TGTGCCAGTAGTAAGTCAGGGAGCACAGATACGCAGTATTTT; CDR3 protein: CASSKSGSTDTQYF
J gene: TRBJ1-2; clone size: few; D gene: NA; V gene: TRBV9; CDR3 DNA: TGTGCCAGCAGACAGCAGGGGCCCTATGGCTACACCTTC; CDR3 protein: CASRQQGPYGYTF
J gene: TRBJ2-5; clone size: few; D gene: NA; V gene: TRBV6-8; CDR3 DNA: TGTGCCAGCAGCCCCACGGCCGGAAAGACCCAGTACTTC; CDR3 protein: CASSPTAGKTQYF
J gene: TRBJ2-7; clone size: few; D gene: TRBD1; V gene: TRBV7-4; CDR3 DNA: TGTGCCAGCGCCGGGACAGGGTACCACGAGCAGTACTTC; CDR3 protein: CASAGTGYHEQYF
J gene: TRBJ2-1; clone size: medium-sized; D gene: TRBD1; V gene: TRBV11-3; CDR3 DNA: TGTGCCAGCAGCACCTGGGACAGGCTATTCTACAATGAGCAGTTCTTC; CDR3 protein: CASSTWDRLFYNEQFF
J gene: TRBJ2-5; clone size: NA; D gene: TRBD2; V gene: TRBV6-8; CDR3 DNA: TGTGCCAGCAGACCAATGTTGGGGGGGGAGACCCAGTACTTC; CDR3 protein: CASRPMLGGETQYF
J gene: TRBJ1-3; clone size: NA; D gene: NA; V gene: TRBV11-3; CDR3 DNA: TGTGCCAGCAGCTTTGGGGATGGGCCCGGAAACACCATATATTTT; CDR3 protein: CASSFGDGPGNTIYF
J gene: TRBJ2-5; clone size: NA; D gene: TRBD2; V gene: TRBV29-1; CDR3 DNA: TGCAGCGCAGAACCTAGCGGGACCCTCGGGACCCAGTACTTC; CDR3 protein: CSAEPSGTLGTQYF
J gene: TRBJ2-2; clone size: few; D gene: TRBD1; V gene: TRBV11-3; CDR3 DNA: TGTGCCAGCAGCGCCCGGGACAGGGGTCCCGGGGAGCTGTTTTTT; CDR3 protein: CASSARDRGPGELFF